This T cell receptor (beta chain) was sequenced during a study of Ad26.COV2.S vaccination and SARS-CoV-2 variants. Treatment of the sample: 15 to 20 received Ad26.COV2.S at low or high dose, single or two shots; about 5 received placebo; per-sample allocation not given. Sampling was performed 63 days after the first vaccine or placebo injection. Generated by immunoSEQ multiplex PCR, the TCRdb table keeps only in-frame clones and is missing some. Found here are roughly 380,000 clones, approximately 85% of them singletons; the top ten hold around 3%. The sequencing used peripheral blood, collected in a trial of Ad26.COV2.S vaccine versus placebo. The TCR comes from a person between 18 and 65 years old who received the Ad26.COV2.S COVID-19 vaccine or a placebo.

This chain's CDR3 is CASTGSYGGSLEQYF. The DNA for the CDR3 is TGTGCCAGCACCGGCTCGTACGGGGGGTCCTTAGAGCAGTACTTC. The chain carries TRBV27 and TRBJ2-7; the match to TRBD2 covers 7 bases. This CDR3 has 15 amino acids. Germline V gene sequence: CDR1 MNHEY, CDR2 SMNVEV (reference sequence). Trimming at V came to 7 bases and at J to 7 bases, leaving 16 bases not matched to a gene.